The 30 T cell receptor beta chains listed next were all sequenced from one sample in a study of breast tumors, draining lymph nodes, adjacent tissues. Breast cancer patients provided tissue from their axillary draining lymph nodes. In TCRdb, the multiplex PCR reads were re-called with MiXCR into one record per CDR3 protein. The sample lists about 110,000 distinct CDR3 sequences, about 30% occurring once. The sequenced sample was axillary lymph node tissue. The receptor set was obtained from a female donor with breast cancer. Some clones in this sample may be carry-over from other donors' samples.

Details on this clonotype: It may be a read error: a sequence one base away is much more abundant. This rearrangement joins TRBV20-1 to TRBJ2-1; 7 nucleotides line up with TRBD1. The germline CDR1 and CDR2 sequences are DFQATT and SNEGSKA (reference sequence). This CDR3 region has 14 residues. CDR3 in amino acids: CSARAPGQYTEQFF. Here the CDR3 DNA reads TGCAGTGCTAGAGCCCCGGGACAGTACACTGAGCAGTTCTTC.

This clonotype was recorded many times. This chain uses TRBV6-6 with TRBJ2-7; D may be TRBD1 (6 bases). Trimming pared 6 bases from V and 3 bases from J, leaving 12 bases between. Looked up from germline, CDR1 is MNHNY and CDR2 is SVGAGI (reference sequence). This CDR3 spans 13 amino acids. The CDR3 DNA sequence: TGTGCCAGCAGCCCGACAGGAGACTACGAGCAGTACTTC. Its protein product is CASSPTGDYEQYF.

This clonotype has at least ten counts. The V gene is TRBV9, the J gene TRBJ2-3, with D possibly TRBD2 on 6 matching bases. V shed 3 bases and J shed 6 bases, with 11 bases lying between them. The CDR3 consists of 13 residues. Germline V gives CDR1 SGDLS, CDR2 YYNGEE. The CDR3 loop is CASSASRGDTQYF. DNA for the CDR3: TGTGCCAGCAGCGCCTCCCGGGGGGATACGCAGTATTTT.

Many counts were recorded for this clonotype. CDR3 residues: CASRPQRTNEKLFF. For the CDR3, the DNA is TGTGCCAGCAGACCACAGCGAACTAATGAAAAACTGTTTTTT. The J gene is TRBJ1-4, the V gene TRBV5-5; D uncertain. This CDR3 contains 14 residues. Germline CDR1 reads SGHKS; CDR2 reads YYEKEE (reference sequence). The V gene lost 5 bases and the J gene lost 1 base, with 9 bases spanning the gap.

About this clonotype itself: This may arise from a read error, as a much more abundant clone is one base away. The V and J genes are TRBV9 and TRBJ2-7, with D perhaps being TRBD1 or TRBD2 (5 bases each). This CDR3 is 14 amino acids long. Germline-derived CDR1 and CDR2 are SGDLS and YYNGEE. The CDR3 is CASSARDGSYEQSF. DNA of the CDR3: TGTGCCAGCAGCGCCCGGGACGGTTCCTACGAGCAGTCCTTC.

The table lists this clonotype with many counts. Sequence at one end of the junction differs from germline and may be a read error. This chain joins TRBV6-5 and TRBJ1-5; 9 bases agree with TRBD1. Germline V lookup: CDR1 MNHEY, CDR2 SVGAGI. This CDR3 comprises 14 residues. CDR3 bases: TGTGCCAGCAGTCACTCGGGACAGGGTCAGCCCCAGCATTTT. This sequence encodes CASSHSGQGQPQHF.

The sample holds many counts of this clonotype. This sequence joins TRBV7-3 and TRBJ2-1; D gene ambiguous. In germline, CDR1 is SGHTA, CDR2 FQGTGA. This CDR3 has 13 residues. Trimming took 0 bases from V and 4 from J, leaving 4 bases between them. The DNA of the CDR3 is TGTGCCAGCAGCTTAACAGCTTACAATGAGCAGTTCTTC. It is translated as CASSLTAYNEQFF.

This clonotype was found many times. The chain joins TRBV4-1 to TRBJ1-2; TRBD1 is a possible D gene (6 bases). Germline CDR1 is MGHRA and CDR2 is YSYEKL. The CDR3 has 14 amino acids. Between the trimmed V and J ends, which lost 4 bases and 4 bases, there was a span of 13 bases. CDR3 coding DNA: TGCGCCAGCAGCCCCTCGAGGGGGATCTATGGCTACACCTTC. This encodes CASSPSRGIYGYTF.

This clonotype was recorded at least ten times. The chain carries TRBV20-1 and TRBJ2-1, with a weak D call TRBD2 (5 bases). Germline values: CDR1 DFQATT, CDR2 SNEGSKA (reference sequence). This CDR3 contains 11 residues. V lost 3 bases and J 5 bases, leaving 5 bases between the germline ends. The CDR3 here is CSARRDNEQFF. The CDR3 DNA reads as TGCAGTGCTAGGAGGGACAATGAGCAGTTCTTC.

This clonotype was counted many times. This chain links TRBV5-8 with TRBJ1-5; D is unresolved. The CDR3 extends over 13 amino acids. From germline, CDR1 is SGHTS and CDR2 YDEGEE. V was clipped by 1 base and J by 7 bases, with 9 bases between them. The CDR3 DNA follows: TGTGCCAGCAGCTTGACAGCTGGACAGCCCCAGCATTTT. Its protein is CASSLTAGQPQHF.

The table lists this clonotype with many counts. J is TRBJ1-5 and V is TRBV27; D may be TRBD1 (5 bases). The germline V gene has CDR1 MNHEY and CDR2 SMNVEV (reference sequence). The CDR3 contains 15 residues. The V and J ends lost 2 bases and 1 base respectively, with 9 bases between them. This chain's CDR3 is CASSLGTGSNQPQHF. The CDR3 bases are TGTGCCAGCAGTTTAGGGACGGGAAGCAATCAGCCCCAGCATTTT.

In this sample, this clonotype turned up many times. CDR3 residues: CASSQAPGSNQPQHF. In DNA form, the CDR3 reads TGCGCCAGCAGCCAAGCTCCAGGGAGCAATCAGCCCCAGCATTTT. This chain joins TRBV4-1 and TRBJ1-5, with D perhaps matching TRBD1 (5 bases). CDR1 is MGHRA and CDR2 is YSYEKL in the germline V gene. Trimming removed 1 base at V and 1 base at J, with 8 bases between. The CDR3 contains 15 residues.

This clonotype was detected only a few times. The chain joins TRBV10-2 to TRBJ2-7, with 7 nucleotides matching TRBD2. The CDR3 contains 14 residues. Trimming cost V 6 bases and J 4 bases; bases outside gene matches: 9. Germline V lookup: CDR1 WSHSY, CDR2 SAAADI. In nucleotides, the CDR3 is TGCGCCAGCAGATCCGGGACTAACATATACGAGCAGTACTTC. It yields the protein CASRSGTNIYEQYF.

This clonotype was found many times. The rearrangement uses TRBV7-2 and TRBJ1-2, with D possibly matching TRBD1 (5 bases). V was shortened by 5 bases and J by 4 bases, with 14 bases between the two germline ends. The CDR3 length is 14 residues. CDR1 and CDR2 from the germline V gene are SGHTA and FQGNSA. The CDR3 bases are TGTGCCAGCAGCATTTCCAGGGTGCCCTATGGCTACACCTTC. Amino acid sequence: CASSISRVPYGYTF.

There are many counts of this clonotype. The rearrangement uses TRBV12-3 or TRBV12-4 and TRBJ2-7, with unresolved D. Between the trimmed V and J ends, which lost 6 bases and 2 bases, there was a span of 17 bases. This CDR3 contains 15 residues. The CDR3 loop is CASSQGRPITYEQYF. The CDR3 DNA follows: TGTGCCAGCAGCCAAGGACGACCGATTACCTACGAGCAGTACTTC.

Comments on this clonotype: A read error may produce the germline difference seen at one junction end. The chain couples TRBV3-1 to TRBJ2-1; D might be TRBD2 (5 bases). Germline V CDR1 and CDR2: LGHDT, YNNKEL (reference sequence). This CDR3 has 18 amino acids. This CDR3 is CATSQDSAAVSSYNEQFF. For the CDR3, the DNA is TGTGCCACCAGCCAAGATTCGGCAGCGGTGAGCTCCTACAATGAGCAGTTCTTC.

This clonotype has at least ten counts. This chain connects TRBV19 to TRBJ2-3; D might be TRBD2 (5 bases). Trimming took off 5 bases at V and 9 bases at J, with 18 bases between the two ends. CDR1 is LNHDA, CDR2 SQIVND, per germline (reference sequence). The CDR3 sequence is 14 residues long. The CDR3 protein is CASSGEGRASTQYF. As DNA, the CDR3 is TGTGCCAGTAGTGGAGAGGGAAGGGCAAGCACGCAGTATTTT.

CDR3 loop: CASSEAGNRGRMDTQYF. The CDR3 bases are TGTGCCAGCAGTGAAGCGGGGAACAGGGGTAGGATGGATACGCAGTATTTT. V is TRBV2 and J is TRBJ2-3; 7 nucleotides line up with TRBD1. V gave up 0 bases and J gave up 6 bases; unmatched junction bases: 12. This CDR3 is built from 17 residues. Germline V gene data show CDR1 as SNHLY and CDR2 as FYNNEI.

In the case of this clonotype: Sequence at one end of the junction differs from germline and may be a read error. This chain uses TRBV12-3 or TRBV12-4 with TRBJ1-6, with D perhaps matching TRBD1 (6 bases). The CDR3 runs 14 residues. CDR3 residues: CAGSFGGPNSPLHF. The CDR3 nucleotides read TGTGCCGGCAGTTTCGGGGGCCCAAATTCACCCCTCCACTTT.

This clonotype showed up just a few times. A much more abundant neighbour one base away suggests this may be a read error. The chain combines TRBV14 with TRBJ2-1; tentatively, D is TRBD2 (5 bases). The germline CDR1 and CDR2 sequences are SGHDN and FVKESK. The CDR3 is 14 amino acids. In nucleotides, the CDR3 is TGTGCCAGCAGCGTACTAGGACCTGGGAATGAGCAGTCCTTC. It is translated as CASSVLGPGNEQSF.

The chain combines TRBV7-6 with TRBJ2-2; 11 bases are shared with TRBD2. Germline V lookup: CDR1 SGHVS, CDR2 FNYEAQ. This CDR3 comprises 13 residues. Unmatched junction bases numbered 3, after V lost 10 bases and J lost 5 bases. The CDR3 DNA sequence: TGTGCCACCCGACTAGCGGGGACCGGGGAGCTGTTTTTT. Protein product: CATRLAGTGELFF.

The rearrangement links TRBV5-4 to TRBJ2-5; no definite D call. CDR1 and CDR2 (germline): SGHNT, YYREEE (reference sequence). The CDR3 has 14 amino acids. V shed 3 bases and J shed 5 bases, with 14 bases lying between them. The CDR3 loop is CASSSGSLGETQYF. The CDR3 coding sequence is TGTGCCAGCAGCTCCGGCTCCTTGGGGGAGACCCAGTACTTC.

Comment on this clonotype: The junction departs from germline at one end; a sequencing error may be responsible. The chain uses TRBV7-9 and TRBJ2-7; 11 positions match TRBD1. This CDR3 spans 19 amino acids. From germline, CDR1 is SEHNR and CDR2 FQNEAQ (reference sequence). This CDR3 reads CASSLPDLGQGEANYEQYF. The CDR3 region has the DNA TGCGCCAGCAGCTTACCAGATTTGGGACAGGGGGAAGCTAACTACGAGCAGTACTTC.

This clonotype was seen ten or more times. The chain joins TRBV18 to TRBJ2-5, with D possibly matching TRBD1 (6 bases). The CDR3 is 11 amino acids. Trimming removed 6 bases from V and 5 bases from J, with 7 bases in between. Germline lookup yields CDR1 KGHSH and CDR2 LQKENI. CDR3 nucleotides: TGTGCCAGCTCTACAGGGGAGACCCAGTACTTC. It is translated as CASSTGETQYF.

This clonotype was counted ten times or more. This chain uses TRBV6-2 or TRBV6-3 with TRBJ2-5, with no clear D. V was pared by 3 bases and J by 5 bases, with 4 bases between. The germline gives CDR1 MNHEY, CDR2 SVGEGT. The CDR3 runs to 11 residues. The CDR3 DNA is TGTGCCAGCAGTTATGGGGAGACCCAGTACTTC. Translated, it gives CASSYGETQYF.

In its sample, this clonotype was seen many times. V and J are TRBV27 and TRBJ2-1; D is perhaps TRBD1 or TRBD2 (5 bases each). V dropped 2 bases and J dropped 15 bases, with 14 bases sitting between them. The germline gives CDR1 MNHEY, CDR2 SMNVEV (reference sequence). The CDR3 is 12 amino acids. CDR3 residues: CASSLRRGAVFF. DNA for the CDR3: TGTGCCAGCAGTTTAAGAAGAGGGGCGGTGTTCTTC.

This clonotype was counted a few times. This may arise from a read error, as a much more abundant clone is one base away. This chain links TRBV14 with TRBJ1-3; D may be TRBD1 (6 bases). The CDR3 consists of 15 residues. CDR1 is SGHDN, CDR2 FVKESK, per germline. CDR3 nucleotides: TGTGCCAGCAGCCTCATACAGGGAACTGGAAACACCACATATTTT. This translates into CASSLIQGTGNTTYF.

Comment on this clonotype: This clone may be a read error of a much larger clone one base away. The chain recombines TRBV6-2 or TRBV6-3 with TRBJ2-1; 9 positions agree with TRBD2. This CDR3 has 17 amino acids. Germline CDR1 and CDR2: MNHEY and SVGEGT. The CDR3 sequence is CASSPWLAGTKDNERFF. CDR3 nucleotides: TGTGCCAGCAGCCCCTGGCTAGCGGGGACCAAGGACAATGAGCGGTTCTTC.

This clonotype was found many times. This chain uses TRBV12-3 or TRBV12-4 with TRBJ1-2; possibly TRBD1 for D (6 bases). Trimming took off 6 bases at V and 4 bases at J, with 9 bases between the two ends. This CDR3 region has 12 residues. The CDR3 reads CASRLDSYGYTF. CDR3 DNA sequence: TGTGCCAGCAGACTGGACAGCTATGGCTACACCTTC.

In this sample, this clonotype turned up many times. The chain combines TRBV5-6 with TRBJ1-2; the D is unclear. The CDR3 loop spans 16 amino acids. With 2 bases removed from V and 2 bases from J, the gap between germline ends came to 16 bases. Germline assignment: CDR1 SGHDT and CDR2 YYEEEE. CDR3 in DNA: TGTGCCAGCAGCTTCCAAATTTCGGGGTTCAACTATGGCTACACCTTC. It codes for CASSFQISGFNYGYTF.